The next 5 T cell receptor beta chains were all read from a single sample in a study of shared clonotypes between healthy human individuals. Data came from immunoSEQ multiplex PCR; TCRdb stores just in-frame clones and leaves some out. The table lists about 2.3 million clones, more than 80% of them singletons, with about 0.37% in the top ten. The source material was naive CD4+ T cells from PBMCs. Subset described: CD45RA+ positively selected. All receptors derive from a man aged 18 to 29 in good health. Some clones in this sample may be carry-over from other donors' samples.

CDR3 nucleotides: TGTGCCAGCAGGACGCGGACGGACACCGGGGAGCTGTTTTTT. Its translation is CASRTRTDTGELFF. The J gene is TRBJ2-2, the V gene TRBV2; D not certain. There are 14 residues in the CDR3. Trimming cost V 6 bases and J 3 bases, with 11 bases left between them. Per the germline V gene, CDR1 is SNHLY and CDR2 is FYNNEI.

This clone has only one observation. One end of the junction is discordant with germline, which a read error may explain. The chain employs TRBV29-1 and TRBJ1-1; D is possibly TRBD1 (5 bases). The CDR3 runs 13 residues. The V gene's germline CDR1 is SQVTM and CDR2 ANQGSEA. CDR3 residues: CSVEAGGGTEAFF. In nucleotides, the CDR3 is TGCAGCGTCGAAGCTGGGGGGGGCACTGAAGCTTTCTTT.

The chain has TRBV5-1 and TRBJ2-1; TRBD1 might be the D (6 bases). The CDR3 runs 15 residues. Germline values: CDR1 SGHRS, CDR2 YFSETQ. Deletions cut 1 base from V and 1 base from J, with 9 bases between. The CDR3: CASSLRQVSYNEQFF. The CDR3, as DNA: TGCGCCAGCAGCTTGAGACAGGTATCCTACAATGAGCAGTTCTTC.

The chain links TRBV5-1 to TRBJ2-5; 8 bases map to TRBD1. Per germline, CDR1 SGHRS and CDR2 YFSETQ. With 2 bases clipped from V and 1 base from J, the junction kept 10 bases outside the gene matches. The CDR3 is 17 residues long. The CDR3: CASSFIQQGVIQETQYF. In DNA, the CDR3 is TGCGCCAGCAGCTTTATCCAACAGGGGGTGATCCAAGAGACCCAGTACTTC. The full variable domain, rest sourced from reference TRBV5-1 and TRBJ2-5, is KAGVTQTPRYLIKTRGQQVTLSCSPISGHRSVSWYQQTPGQGLQFLFEYFSETQRNKGNFPGRFSGRQFSNSRSEMNVSTLELGDSALYLCASSFIQQGVIQETQYFGPGTRLLVL.

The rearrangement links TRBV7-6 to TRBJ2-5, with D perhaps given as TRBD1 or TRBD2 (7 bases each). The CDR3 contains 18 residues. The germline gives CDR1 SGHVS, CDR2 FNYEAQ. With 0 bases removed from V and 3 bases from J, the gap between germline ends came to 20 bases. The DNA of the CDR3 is TGTGCCAGCAGCTTAGCGCTAAGAGCAGGGGGGGCCAAAGAGACCCAGTACTTC. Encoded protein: CASSLALRAGGAKETQYF.